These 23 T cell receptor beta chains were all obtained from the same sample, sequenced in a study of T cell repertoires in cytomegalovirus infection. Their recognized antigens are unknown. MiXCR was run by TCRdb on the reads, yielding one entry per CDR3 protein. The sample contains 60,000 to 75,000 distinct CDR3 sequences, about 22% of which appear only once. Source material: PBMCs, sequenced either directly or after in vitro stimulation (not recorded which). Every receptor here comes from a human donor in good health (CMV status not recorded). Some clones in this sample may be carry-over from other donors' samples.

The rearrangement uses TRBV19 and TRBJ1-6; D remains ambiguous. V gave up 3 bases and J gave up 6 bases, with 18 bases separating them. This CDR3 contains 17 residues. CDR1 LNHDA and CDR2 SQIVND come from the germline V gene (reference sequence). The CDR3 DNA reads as TGTGCCAGTAGTATCAGACACCTCCTTCGGGGTAATTCACCCCTCCACTTT. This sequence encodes CASSIRHLLRGNSPLHF.

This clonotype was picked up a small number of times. CDR3 sequence reads: CASSQDWGREKLFF. The CDR3 nucleotides are TGCGCCAGCAGCCAAGACTGGGGGCGTGAAAAACTGTTTTTT. This chain uses TRBV4-3 with TRBJ1-4; D possibly corresponds to TRBD1 (6 bases). V was pared by 0 bases and J by 7 bases, with 9 bases between. The germline V gene encodes CDR1 LGHNA and CDR2 YSLEER. This CDR3 spans 14 amino acids.

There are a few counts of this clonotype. CDR3 DNA sequence: TGCGCCAGCAGCCGCACCCTTACAGGGAATCAGCCCCAGCATTTT. Protein product: CASSRTLTGNQPQHF. The rearrangement links TRBV4-3 to TRBJ1-5; the D gene is possibly TRBD1 (6 bases). Per germline, CDR1 LGHNA and CDR2 YSLEER. The CDR3 has 15 residues. V was clipped by 4 bases and J by 4 bases, with 14 bases between them.

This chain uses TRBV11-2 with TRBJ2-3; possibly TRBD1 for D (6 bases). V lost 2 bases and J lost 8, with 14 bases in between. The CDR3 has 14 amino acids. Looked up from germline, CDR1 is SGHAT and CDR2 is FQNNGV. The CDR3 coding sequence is TGTGCCAGCAGCTTAACCCAGTTAGGGGGTACGCAGTATTTT. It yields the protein CASSLTQLGGTQYF.

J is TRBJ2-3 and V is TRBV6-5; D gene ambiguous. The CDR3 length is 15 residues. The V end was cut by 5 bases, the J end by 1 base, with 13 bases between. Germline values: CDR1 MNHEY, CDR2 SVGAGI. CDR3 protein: CASSPDPGGTDTQYF. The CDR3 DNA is TGTGCCAGCAGTCCCGACCCTGGGGGCACAGATACGCAGTATTTT.

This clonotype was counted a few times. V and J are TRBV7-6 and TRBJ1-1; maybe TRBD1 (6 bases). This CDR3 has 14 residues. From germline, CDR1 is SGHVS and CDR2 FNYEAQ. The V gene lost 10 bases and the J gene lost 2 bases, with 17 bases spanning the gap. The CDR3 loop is CAILNPDSNTEAFF. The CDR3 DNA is TGTGCCATCCTAAATCCGGACAGTAACACTGAAGCTTTCTTT.

DNA of the CDR3: TGCAGCGTTTCGAAGACAGGGAGCTCTGGAAACACCATATATTTT. Translating gives CSVSKTGSSGNTIYF. This chain connects TRBV29-1 to TRBJ1-3, with 7 bases that match TRBD1. The germline V gene encodes CDR1 SQVTM and CDR2 ANQGSEA. The junction had 7 bases not matched to a gene; V was cut back by 5 bases and J by 0 bases. The CDR3 extends over 15 amino acids.

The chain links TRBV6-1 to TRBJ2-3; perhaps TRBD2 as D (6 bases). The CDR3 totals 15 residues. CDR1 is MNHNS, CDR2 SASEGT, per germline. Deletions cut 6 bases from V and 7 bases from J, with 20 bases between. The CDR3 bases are TGTGCCAGCAGGCTGACCGGGACTGCTGTGAATACGCAGTATTTT. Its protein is CASRLTGTAVNTQYF.

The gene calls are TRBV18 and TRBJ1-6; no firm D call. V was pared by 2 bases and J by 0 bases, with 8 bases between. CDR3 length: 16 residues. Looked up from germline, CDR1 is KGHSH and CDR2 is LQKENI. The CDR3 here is CASSPSRASYNSPLHF. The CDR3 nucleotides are TGTGCCAGCTCACCAAGCAGAGCCTCCTATAATTCACCCCTCCACTTT.

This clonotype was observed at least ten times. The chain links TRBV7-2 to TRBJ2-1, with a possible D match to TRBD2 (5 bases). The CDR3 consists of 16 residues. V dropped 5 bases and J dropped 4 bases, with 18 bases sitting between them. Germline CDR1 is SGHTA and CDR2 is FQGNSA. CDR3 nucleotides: TGTGCCAGCAGCCCCCTGGCGGGCCTCACATACAATGAGCAGTTCTTC. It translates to CASSPLAGLTYNEQFF.

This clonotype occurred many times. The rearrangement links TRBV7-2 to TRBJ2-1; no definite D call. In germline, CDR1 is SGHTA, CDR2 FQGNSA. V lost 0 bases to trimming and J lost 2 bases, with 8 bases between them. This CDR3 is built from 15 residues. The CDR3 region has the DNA TGTGCCAGCAGCTTAGCGGACCTCACCTACAATGAGCAGTTCTTC. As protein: CASSLADLTYNEQFF. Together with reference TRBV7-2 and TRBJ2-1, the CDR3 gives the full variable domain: GAGVSQSPSNKVTEKGKDVELRCDPISGHTALYWYRQSLGQGLEFLIYFQGNSAPDKSGLPSDRFSAERTGGSVSTLTIQRTQQEDSAVYLCASSLADLTYNEQFFGPGTRLTVL.

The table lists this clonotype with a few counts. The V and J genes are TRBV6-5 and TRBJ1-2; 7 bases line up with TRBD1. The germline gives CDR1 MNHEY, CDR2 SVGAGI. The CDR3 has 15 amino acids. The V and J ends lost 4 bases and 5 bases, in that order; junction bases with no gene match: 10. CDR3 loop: CASSFADPGGYGYTF. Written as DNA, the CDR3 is TGTGCCAGCAGTTTTGCGGACCCAGGGGGTTATGGCTACACCTTC.

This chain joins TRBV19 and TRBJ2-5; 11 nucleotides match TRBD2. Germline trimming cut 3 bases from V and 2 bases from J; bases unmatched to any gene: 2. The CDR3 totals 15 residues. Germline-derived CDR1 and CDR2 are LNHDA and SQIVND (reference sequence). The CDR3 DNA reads TGTGCCAGTAGTATTGGGACTAGCGGTCAAGAGACCCAGTACTTC. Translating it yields CASSIGTSGQETQYF.

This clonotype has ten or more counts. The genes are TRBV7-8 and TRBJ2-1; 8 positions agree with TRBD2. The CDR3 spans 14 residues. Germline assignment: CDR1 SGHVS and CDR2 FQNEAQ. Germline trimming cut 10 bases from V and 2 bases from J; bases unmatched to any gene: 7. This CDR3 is CATQEGLAYNEQFF. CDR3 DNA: TGTGCCACCCAGGAGGGACTAGCCTACAATGAGCAGTTCTTC. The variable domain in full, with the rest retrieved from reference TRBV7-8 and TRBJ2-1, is GAGVSQSPRYKVAKRGQDVALRCDPISGHVSLFWYQQALGQGPEFLTYFQNEAQLDKSGLPSDRFFAERPEGSVSTLKIQRTQQEDSAVYLCATQEGLAYNEQFFGPGTRLTVL.

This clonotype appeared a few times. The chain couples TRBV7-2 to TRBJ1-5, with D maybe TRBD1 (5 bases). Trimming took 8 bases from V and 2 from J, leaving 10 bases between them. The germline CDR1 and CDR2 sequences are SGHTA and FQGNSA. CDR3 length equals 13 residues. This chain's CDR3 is CASAIRGNQPQHF. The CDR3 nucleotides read TGTGCCAGCGCTATCAGGGGCAATCAGCCCCAGCATTTT.

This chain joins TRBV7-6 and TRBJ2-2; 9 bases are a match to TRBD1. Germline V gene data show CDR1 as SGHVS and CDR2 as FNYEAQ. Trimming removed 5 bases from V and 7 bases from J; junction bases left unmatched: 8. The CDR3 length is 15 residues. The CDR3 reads CASSQGTGIGGELFF. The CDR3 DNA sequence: TGTGCCAGCAGCCAGGGGACAGGGATCGGCGGGGAGCTGTTTTTT.

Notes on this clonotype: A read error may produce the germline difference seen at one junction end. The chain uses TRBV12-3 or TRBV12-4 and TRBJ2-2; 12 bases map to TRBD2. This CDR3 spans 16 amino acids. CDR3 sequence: CANSSATSGSTGELFF. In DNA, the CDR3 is TGTGCCAACAGTTCTGCGACTAGCGGGAGCACCGGGGAGCTGTTTTTT.

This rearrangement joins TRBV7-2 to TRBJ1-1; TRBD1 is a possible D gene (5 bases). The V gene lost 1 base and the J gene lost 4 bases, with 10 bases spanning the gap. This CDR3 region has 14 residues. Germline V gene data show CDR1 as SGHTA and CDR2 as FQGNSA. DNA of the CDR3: TGTGCCAGCAGCTTAGATTCCGGGGGCACTGAAGCTTTCTTT. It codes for CASSLDSGGTEAFF.

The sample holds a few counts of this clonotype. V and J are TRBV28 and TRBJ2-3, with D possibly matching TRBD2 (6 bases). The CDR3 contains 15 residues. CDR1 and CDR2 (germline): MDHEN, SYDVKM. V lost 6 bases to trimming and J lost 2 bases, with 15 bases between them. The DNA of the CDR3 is TGTGCCAGCAGGACAAGCGGGCCATTCACAGATACGCAGTATTTT. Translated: CASRTSGPFTDTQYF.

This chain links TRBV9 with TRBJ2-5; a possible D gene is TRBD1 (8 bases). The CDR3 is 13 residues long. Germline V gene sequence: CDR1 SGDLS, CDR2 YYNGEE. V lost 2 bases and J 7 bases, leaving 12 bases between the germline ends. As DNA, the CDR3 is TGTGCCAGCAGCGTGGGGGGGACAGGGACCCAGTACTTC. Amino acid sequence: CASSVGGTGTQYF.

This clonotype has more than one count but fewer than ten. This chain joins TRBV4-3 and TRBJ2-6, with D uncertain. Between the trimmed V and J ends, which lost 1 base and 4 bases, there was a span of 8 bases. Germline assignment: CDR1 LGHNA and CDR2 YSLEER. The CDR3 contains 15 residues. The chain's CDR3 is CASSQVGTGANVLTF. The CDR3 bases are TGCGCCAGCAGCCAAGTGGGTACCGGGGCCAACGTCCTGACTTTC.

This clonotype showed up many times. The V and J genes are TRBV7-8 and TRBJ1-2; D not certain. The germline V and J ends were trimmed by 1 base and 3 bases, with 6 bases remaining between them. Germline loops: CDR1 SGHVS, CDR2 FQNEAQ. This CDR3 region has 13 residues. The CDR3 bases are TGTGCCAGCAGCTTAGACCGGGACTATGGCTACACCTTC. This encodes CASSLDRDYGYTF.

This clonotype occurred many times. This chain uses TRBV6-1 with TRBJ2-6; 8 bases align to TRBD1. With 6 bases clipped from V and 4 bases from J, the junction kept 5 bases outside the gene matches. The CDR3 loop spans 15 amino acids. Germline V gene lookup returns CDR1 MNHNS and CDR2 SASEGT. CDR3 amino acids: CASSRTGTGANVLTF. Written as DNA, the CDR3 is TGTGCCAGCAGCCGGACAGGGACCGGGGCCAACGTCCTGACTTTC.